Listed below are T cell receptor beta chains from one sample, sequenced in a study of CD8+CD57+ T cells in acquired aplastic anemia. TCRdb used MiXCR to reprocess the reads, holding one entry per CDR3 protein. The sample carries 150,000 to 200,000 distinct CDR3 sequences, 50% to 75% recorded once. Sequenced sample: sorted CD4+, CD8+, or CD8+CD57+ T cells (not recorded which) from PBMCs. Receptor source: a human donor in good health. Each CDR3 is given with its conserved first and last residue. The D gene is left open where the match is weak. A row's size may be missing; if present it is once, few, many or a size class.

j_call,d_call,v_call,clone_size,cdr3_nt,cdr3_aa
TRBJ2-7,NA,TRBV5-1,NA,TGCGCCAGCAGCCCCGATAGAGTAGAGGAGCAGTACTTC,CASSPDRVEEQYF
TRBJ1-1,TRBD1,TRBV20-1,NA,TGCAGCGTTTACCAGGGGGTCACTGAAGCTTTCTTT,CSVYQGVTEAFF
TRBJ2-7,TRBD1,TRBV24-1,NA,TGTGCCACCGGGGACAGGGCGGGCGAGCAGTACTTC,CATGDRAGEQYF
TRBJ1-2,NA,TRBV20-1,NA,TGCAGTGCTAGCCAAACTGGGCGTCCCTATGGCTACACCTTC,CSASQTGRPYGYTF
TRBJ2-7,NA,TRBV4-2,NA,TGTGCCAGCAGCCAAGATCAGGCCGGCGGACCAGAGGACTTC,CASSQDQAGGPEDF
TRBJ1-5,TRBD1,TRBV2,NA,TGTGCCGGACAGGGACAGCTGAATCAGCCCCAGCATTTT,CAGQGQLNQPQHF
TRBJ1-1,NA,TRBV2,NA,TGTGCCACCCTAACCCCAGGCGAGAACACTGAAGCTTTCTTT,CATLTPGENTEAFF
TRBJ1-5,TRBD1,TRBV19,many,TGTGCCAGTAAGGGGACAGGGGGCGCGACGCATCAGCCCCAGCATTTT,CASKGTGGATHQPQHF
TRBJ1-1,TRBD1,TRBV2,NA,TGTGCCAGCTCGGGGACAGGGTACACTGAAGCTTTCTTT,CASSGTGYTEAFF
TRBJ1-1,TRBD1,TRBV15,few,TGTGCCACCAGTCGACCAATCCGGACAGGTACCATGAACACTGAAGCTTTCTTT,CATSRPIRTGTMNTEAFF
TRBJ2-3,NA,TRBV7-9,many,TGTGCCAGCAGCTTAGGTGCAGATACGCAGTATTTT,CASSLGADTQYF
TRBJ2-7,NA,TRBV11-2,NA,TGTGCCAGCAGCTTATGGACTAACGAGCAGTACTTC,CASSLWTNEQYF
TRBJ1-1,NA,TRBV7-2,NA,TGTGCCAGCAGCAGGACAGTTGGGGACACTGAAGCTTTCTTT,CASSRTVGDTEAFF
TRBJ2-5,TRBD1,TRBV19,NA,TGTGCCAGTAGTGGGGACAGGGGGCCTGGGGTGACCCAGTACTTC,CASSGDRGPGVTQYF
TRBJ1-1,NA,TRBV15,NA,TGTGCCACCAGTCAGTCCTTAAGAACTGAAGCTTTCTTT,CATSQSLRTEAFF
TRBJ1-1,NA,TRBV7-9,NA,TGTGCCAGCAGCAACCTGGGGTGGAACCCGAACACTGAAGCTTTCTTT,CASSNLGWNPNTEAFF
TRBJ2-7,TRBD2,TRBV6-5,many,TGTGCCAGCAGTTTTAGCGGGAGGGCCATGTACGAGCAGTACTTC,CASSFSGRAMYEQYF
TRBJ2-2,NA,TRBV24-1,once,TGTGTCACCAGTGACCCGATGAACAGTCCCGGGGAGCTGTTTTTT,CVTSDPMNSPGELFF
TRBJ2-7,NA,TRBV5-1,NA,TGCGCCAGCAGCTTGTTACCCGCAGGCGATGAGCAGTACTTC,CASSLLPAGDEQYF
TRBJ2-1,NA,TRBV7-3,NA,TGTGCCAGCAGCTATCTGGGGGGTGATGAGCAGTTCTTC,CASSYLGGDEQFF
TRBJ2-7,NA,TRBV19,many,TGTGCCAGTAGTATTCTCAGCCAGGGTGGTCTCTACGAGCAGTACTTC,CASSILSQGGLYEQYF
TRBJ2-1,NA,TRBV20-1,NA,TGCAGTGCTACCCCATGGGGAAACGGTGACAATGAGCAGTTCTTC,CSATPWGNGDNEQFF
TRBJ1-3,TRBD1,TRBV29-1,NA,TGCAGCGTTGAACCTCGGACAGGCGAAAATGGAAACACCATATATTTT,CSVEPRTGENGNTIYF
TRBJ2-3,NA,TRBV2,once,TGTGCCAGCAGCTTAGCTTTTTCCGGGGCGCCCACAGATACGCAGTATTTT,CASSLAFSGAPTDTQYF
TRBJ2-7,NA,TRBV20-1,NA,TGCAGTGCTAGAGATATCGAGCAGTACTTC,CSARDIEQYF
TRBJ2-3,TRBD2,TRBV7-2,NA,TGTGCCAGCAGCTTCGGGACTAGCGGGAGGTCCAATGAGCAGTATTTT,CASSFGTSGRSNEQYF
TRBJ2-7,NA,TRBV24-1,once,TGTGCCACCAGTGATACTCCCCCGGGGGCTTACGAGCAGTACTTC,CATSDTPPGAYEQYF
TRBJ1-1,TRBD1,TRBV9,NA,TGTGCCAGCAGCATTACAGGGGCGGACACTGAAGCTTTCTTT,CASSITGADTEAFF
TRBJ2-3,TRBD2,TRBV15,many,TGTGCCACCAGCAGAGAACTAGCGGGGGGCACAGATACGCAGTATTTT,CATSRELAGGTDTQYF
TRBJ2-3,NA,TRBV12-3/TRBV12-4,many,TGTGCCAGCAGTTTACTCAGTGCGGGTCCCACAGATACGCAGTATTTT,CASSLLSAGPTDTQYF
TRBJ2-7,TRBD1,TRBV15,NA,TGTGCCACCAGCAGAGATCGGTTAACAGGGGGGTCCGAGCAGTACTTC,CATSRDRLTGGSEQYF
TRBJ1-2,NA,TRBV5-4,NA,TGTGCCAGCAGCTTGGGGAGGGTGGATGGCTACACCTTC,CASSLGRVDGYTF
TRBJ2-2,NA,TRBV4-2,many,TGTGCCAGCAGCCTTATAGCGGAGGGCACCGGGGAGCTGTTTTTT,CASSLIAEGTGELFF
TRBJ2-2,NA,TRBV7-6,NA,TGTGCCAGCAGCTTAGCCTTTATGGCAGGGAGTGCCGGGGAGCTGTTTTTT,CASSLAFMAGSAGELFF
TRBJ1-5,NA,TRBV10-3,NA,TGTGCCATCAGCCTGGACCTCAATCAGCCCCAGCATTTT,CAISLDLNQPQHF
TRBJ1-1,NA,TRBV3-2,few,TGTGCCAGCAGCCAATTTAAGCGAATAGGGGAGAGAAAAACTGAAGCTTTCTTT,CASSQFKRIGERKTEAFF
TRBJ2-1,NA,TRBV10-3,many,TGTGCCATCAGTGAGTCGCTGGAGTACCCTTACAATGAGCAGTTCTTC,CAISESLEYPYNEQFF
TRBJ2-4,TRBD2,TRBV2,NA,TGTGCCAGCAGTGGACTAGCGGGAGTTTTACTAGCCAAAAACATTCAGTACTTC,CASSGLAGVLLAKNIQYF
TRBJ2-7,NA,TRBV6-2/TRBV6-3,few,TGTGCCAGCAGTGGGGTGCGGGAACCCTACGAGCAGTACTTC,CASSGVREPYEQYF
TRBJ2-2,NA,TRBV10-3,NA,TGTGCCATCAGTGAGGGGATAAACACCGGGGAGCTGTTTTTT,CAISEGINTGELFF
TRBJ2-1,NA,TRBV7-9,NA,TGTGCCAGCAGCTTAGCCCTAGCGAGAGGGCCTAACAATGAGCAGTTCTTC,CASSLALARGPNNEQFF
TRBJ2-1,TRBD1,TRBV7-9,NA,TGTGCCAGCAGCTCCCGGGCAGGGGGATACAATGAGCAGTTCTTC,CASSSRAGGYNEQFF
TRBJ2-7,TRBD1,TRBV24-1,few,TGTGCCACCAGTGATCCAAGGGACAGCCGCGTTGTGAGACAGTACTTC,CATSDPRDSRVVRQYF
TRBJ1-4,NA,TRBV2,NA,TGTGCCAGCAGTGAAACTGGGGGGAAAGACGAAAAACTGTTTTTT,CASSETGGKDEKLFF
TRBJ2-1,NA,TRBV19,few,TGTGCCAGTAGTACTAAGGATCTAGCGAGGTACAATGAGCAGTTCTTC,CASSTKDLARYNEQFF
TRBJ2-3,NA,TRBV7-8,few,TGTGCCAGCAGCTCCGCGGTAGGTGGGCGCACAGATACGCAGTATTTT,CASSSAVGGRTDTQYF